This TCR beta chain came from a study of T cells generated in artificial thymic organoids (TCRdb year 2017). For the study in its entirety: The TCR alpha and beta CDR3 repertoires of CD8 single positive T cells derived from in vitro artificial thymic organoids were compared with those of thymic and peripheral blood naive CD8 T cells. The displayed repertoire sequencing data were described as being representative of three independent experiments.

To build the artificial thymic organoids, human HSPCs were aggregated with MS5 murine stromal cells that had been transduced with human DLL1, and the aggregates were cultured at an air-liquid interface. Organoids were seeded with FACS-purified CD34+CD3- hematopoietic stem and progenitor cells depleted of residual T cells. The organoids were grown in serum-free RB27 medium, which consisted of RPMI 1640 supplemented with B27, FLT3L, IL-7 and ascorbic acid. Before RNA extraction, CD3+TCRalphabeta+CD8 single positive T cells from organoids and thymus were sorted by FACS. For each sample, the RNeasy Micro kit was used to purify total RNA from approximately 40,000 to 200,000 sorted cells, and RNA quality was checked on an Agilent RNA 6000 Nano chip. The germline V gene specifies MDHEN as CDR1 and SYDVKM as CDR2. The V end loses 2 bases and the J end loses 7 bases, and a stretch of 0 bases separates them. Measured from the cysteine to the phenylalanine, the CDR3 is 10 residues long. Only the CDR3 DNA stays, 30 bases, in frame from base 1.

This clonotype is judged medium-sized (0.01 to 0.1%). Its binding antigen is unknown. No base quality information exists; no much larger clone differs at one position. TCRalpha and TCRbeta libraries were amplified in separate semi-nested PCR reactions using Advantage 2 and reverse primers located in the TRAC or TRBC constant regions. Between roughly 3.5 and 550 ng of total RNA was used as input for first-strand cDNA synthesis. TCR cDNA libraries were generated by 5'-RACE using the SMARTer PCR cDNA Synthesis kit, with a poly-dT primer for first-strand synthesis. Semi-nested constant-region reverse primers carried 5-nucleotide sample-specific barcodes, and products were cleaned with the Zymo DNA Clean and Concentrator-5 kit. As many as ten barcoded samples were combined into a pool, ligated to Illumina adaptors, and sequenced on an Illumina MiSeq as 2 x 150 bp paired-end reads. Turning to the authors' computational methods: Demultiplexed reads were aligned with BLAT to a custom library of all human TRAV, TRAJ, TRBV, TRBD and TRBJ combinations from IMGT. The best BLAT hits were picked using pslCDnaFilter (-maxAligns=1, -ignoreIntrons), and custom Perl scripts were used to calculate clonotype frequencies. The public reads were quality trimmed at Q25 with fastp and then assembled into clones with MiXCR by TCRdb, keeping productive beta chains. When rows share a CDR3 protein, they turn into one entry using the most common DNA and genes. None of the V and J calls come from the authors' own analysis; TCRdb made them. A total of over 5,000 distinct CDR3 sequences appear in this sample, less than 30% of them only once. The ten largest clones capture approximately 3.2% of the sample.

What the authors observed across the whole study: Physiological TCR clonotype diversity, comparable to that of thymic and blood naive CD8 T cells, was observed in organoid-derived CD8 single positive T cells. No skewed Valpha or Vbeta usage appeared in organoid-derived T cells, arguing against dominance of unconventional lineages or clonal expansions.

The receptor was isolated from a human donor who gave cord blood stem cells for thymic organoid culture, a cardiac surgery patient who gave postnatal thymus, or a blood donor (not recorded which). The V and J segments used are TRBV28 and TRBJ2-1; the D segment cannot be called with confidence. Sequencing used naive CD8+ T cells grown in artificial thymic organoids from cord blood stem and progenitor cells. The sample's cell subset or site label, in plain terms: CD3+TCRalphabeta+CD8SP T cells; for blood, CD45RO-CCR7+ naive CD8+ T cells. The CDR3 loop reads CASSLNEQFF. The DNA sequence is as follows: TGTGCCAGCAGTTTAAATGAGCAGTTCTTC.